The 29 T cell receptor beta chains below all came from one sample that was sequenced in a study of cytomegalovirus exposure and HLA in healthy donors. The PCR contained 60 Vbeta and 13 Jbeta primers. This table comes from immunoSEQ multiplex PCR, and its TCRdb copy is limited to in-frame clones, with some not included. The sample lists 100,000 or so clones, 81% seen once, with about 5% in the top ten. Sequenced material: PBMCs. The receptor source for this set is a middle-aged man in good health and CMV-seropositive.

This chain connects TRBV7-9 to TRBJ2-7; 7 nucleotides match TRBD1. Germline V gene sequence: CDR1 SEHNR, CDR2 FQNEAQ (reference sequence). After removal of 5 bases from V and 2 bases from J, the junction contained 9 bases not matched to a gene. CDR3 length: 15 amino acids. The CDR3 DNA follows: TGTGCCAGCAGCAGCGATCCGGGACAGACCTACGAGCAGTACTTC. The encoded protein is CASSSDPGQTYEQYF.

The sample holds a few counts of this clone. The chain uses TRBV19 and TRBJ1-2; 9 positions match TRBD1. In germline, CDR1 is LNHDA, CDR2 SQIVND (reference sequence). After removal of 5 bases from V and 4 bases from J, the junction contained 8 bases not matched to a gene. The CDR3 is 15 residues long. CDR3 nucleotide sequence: TGTGCCAGTAGTTCGACAGGGGGTTTACTCTATGGCTACACCTTC. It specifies CASSSTGGLLYGYTF.

CDR3 region: CASSASGGTDTQYF. DNA for the CDR3: TGTGCCAGCAGCGCTAGCGGGGGCACAGATACGCAGTATTTT. The J gene is TRBJ2-3, the V gene TRBV9; 9 nucleotides line up with TRBD2. The V gene's germline CDR1 is SGDLS and CDR2 YYNGEE. V gave up 3 bases and J gave up 1 base; unmatched junction bases: 0. There are 14 residues in the CDR3.

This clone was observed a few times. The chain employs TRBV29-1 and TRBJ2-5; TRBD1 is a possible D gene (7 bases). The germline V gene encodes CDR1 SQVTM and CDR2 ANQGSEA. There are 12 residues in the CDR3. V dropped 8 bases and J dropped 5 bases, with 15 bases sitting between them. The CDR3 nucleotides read TGCAGCACGTTGACAGGGAGGGAGACCCAGTACTTC. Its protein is CSTLTGRETQYF.

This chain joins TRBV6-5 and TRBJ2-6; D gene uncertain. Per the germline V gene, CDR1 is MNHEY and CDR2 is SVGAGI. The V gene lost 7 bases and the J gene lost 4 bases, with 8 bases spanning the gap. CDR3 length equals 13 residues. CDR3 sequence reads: CASNTRGANVLTF. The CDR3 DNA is TGTGCCAGCAATACACGAGGGGCCAACGTCCTGACTTTC.

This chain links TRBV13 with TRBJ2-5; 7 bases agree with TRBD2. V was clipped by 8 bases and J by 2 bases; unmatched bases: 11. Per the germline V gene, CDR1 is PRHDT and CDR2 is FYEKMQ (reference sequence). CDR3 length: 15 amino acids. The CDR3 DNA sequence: TGTGCCAGCTCTTCCCTTGGGACTATTCAAGAGACCCAGTACTTC. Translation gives CASSSLGTIQETQYF.

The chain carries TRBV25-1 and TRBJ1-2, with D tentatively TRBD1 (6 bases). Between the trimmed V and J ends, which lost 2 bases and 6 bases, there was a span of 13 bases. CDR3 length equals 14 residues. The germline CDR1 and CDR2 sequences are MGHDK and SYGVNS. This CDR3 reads CASSEDSGTHGYTF. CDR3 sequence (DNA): TGTGCCAGCAGTGAAGATAGTGGGACACATGGCTACACCTTC.

The CDR3 bases are TGTGCCAGCAGCTTAAAAGCGATCGGCACAGATACGCAGTATTTT. It specifies CASSLKAIGTDTQYF. This chain links TRBV7-2 with TRBJ2-3; D is unresolved. Trimming removed 2 bases at V and 1 base at J, with 10 bases between. Looked up from germline, CDR1 is SGHTA and CDR2 is FQGNSA. CDR3 length: 15 residues.

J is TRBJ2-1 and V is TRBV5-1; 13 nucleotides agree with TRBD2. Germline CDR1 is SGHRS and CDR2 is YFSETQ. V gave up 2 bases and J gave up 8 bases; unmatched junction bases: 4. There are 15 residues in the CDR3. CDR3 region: CASSFGLAGDYEQFF. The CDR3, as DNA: TGCGCCAGCAGCTTCGGACTAGCGGGAGACTATGAGCAGTTCTTC.

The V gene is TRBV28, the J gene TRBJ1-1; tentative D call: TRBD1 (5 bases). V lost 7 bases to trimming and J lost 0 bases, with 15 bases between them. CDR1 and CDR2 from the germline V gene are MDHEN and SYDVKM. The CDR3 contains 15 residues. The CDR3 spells CASNGGDLMNTEAFF. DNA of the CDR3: TGTGCCAGCAATGGAGGGGATCTTATGAACACTGAAGCTTTCTTT. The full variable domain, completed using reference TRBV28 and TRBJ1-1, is DVKVTQSSRYLVKRTGEKVFLECVQDMDHENMFWYRQDPGLGLRLIYFSYDVKMKEKGDIPEGYSVSREKKERFSLILESASTNQTSMYLCASNGGDLMNTEAFFGQGTRLTVV.

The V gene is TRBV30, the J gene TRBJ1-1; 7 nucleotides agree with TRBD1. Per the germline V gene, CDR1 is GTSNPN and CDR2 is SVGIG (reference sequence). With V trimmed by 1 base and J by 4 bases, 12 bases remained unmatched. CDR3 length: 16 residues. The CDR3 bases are TGTGCCTGGAGTGCAGATGGTAGGGGGCGACGCACTGAAGCTTTCTTT. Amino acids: CAWSADGRGRRTEAFF.

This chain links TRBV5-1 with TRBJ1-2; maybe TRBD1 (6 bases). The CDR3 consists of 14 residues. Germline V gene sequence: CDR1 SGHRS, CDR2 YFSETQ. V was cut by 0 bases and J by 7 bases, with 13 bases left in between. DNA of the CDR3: TGCGCCAGCAGCTTGGGCGCAGGGGAAGGTGGCTACACCTTC. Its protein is CASSLGAGEGGYTF.

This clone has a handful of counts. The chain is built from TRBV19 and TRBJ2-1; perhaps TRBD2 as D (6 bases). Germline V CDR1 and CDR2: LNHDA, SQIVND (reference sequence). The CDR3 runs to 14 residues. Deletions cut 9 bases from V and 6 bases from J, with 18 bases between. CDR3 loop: CASINRNGGNEQFF. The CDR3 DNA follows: TGTGCCAGCATTAACAGGAACGGGGGCAATGAGCAGTTCTTC.

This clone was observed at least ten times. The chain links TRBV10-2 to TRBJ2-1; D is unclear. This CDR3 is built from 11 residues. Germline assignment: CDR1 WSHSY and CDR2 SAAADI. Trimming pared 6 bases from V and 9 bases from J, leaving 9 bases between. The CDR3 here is CASSHSIEQFF. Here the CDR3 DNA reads TGCGCCAGCAGCCATAGTATTGAGCAGTTCTTC.

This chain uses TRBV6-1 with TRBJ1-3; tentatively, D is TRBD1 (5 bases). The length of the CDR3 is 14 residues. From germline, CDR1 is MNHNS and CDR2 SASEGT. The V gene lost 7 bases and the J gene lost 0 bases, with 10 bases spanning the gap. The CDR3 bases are TGTGCCAGCACCTCGCAGGGCTCTGGAAACACCATATATTTT. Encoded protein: CASTSQGSGNTIYF.

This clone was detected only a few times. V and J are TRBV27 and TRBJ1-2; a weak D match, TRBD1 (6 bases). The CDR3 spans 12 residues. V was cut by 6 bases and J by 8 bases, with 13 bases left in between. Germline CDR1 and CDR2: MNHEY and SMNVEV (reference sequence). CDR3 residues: CASRTGGGGYTF. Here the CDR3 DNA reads TGTGCCAGCAGGACAGGAGGAGGCGGCTACACCTTC.

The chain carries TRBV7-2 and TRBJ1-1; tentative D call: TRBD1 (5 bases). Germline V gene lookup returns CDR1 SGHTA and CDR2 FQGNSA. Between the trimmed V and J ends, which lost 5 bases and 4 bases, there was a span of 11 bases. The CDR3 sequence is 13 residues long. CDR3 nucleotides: TGTGCCAGCAGCCGGTGGAGGGGCACTGAAGCTTTCTTT. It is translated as CASSRWRGTEAFF. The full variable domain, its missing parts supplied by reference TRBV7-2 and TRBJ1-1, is GAGVSQSPSNKVTEKGKDVELRCDPISGHTALYWYRQSLGQGLEFLIYFQGNSAPDKSGLPSDRFSAERTGGSVSTLTIQRTQQEDSAVYLCASSRWRGTEAFFGQGTRLTVV.

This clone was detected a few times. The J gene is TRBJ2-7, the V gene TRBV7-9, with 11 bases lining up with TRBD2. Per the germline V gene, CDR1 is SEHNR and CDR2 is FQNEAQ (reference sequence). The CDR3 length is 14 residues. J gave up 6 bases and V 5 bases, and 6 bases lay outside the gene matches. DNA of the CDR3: TGTGCCAGCAGCATTAGCGGGGGGGCCGGCGAGCAGTACTTC. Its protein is CASSISGGAGEQYF.

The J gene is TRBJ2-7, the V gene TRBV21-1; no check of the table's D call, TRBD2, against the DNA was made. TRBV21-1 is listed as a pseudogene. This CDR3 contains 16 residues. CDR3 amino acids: CASRLTSGTFVYEQYF. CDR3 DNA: TGTGCCAGCAGGTTGACTAGCGGGACCTTTGTCTACGAGCAGTACTTC.

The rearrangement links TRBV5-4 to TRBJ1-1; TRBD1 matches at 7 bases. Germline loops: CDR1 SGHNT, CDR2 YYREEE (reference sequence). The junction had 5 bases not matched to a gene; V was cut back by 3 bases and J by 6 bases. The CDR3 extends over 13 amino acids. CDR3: CASSSTGLAEAFF. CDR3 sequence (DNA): TGTGCCAGCAGCTCGACAGGGTTGGCTGAAGCTTTCTTT.

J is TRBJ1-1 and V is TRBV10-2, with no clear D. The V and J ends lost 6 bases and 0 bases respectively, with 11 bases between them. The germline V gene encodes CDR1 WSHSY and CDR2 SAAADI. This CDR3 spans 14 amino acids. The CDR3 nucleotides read TGCGCCAGCAGGGGCGGGTCCATGAACACTGAAGCTTTCTTT. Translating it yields CASRGGSMNTEAFF.

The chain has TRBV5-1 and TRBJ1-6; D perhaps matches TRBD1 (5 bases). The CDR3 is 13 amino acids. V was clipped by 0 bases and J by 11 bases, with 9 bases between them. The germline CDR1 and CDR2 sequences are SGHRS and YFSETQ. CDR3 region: CASSLEGLPPLHF. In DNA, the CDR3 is TGCGCCAGCAGCTTGGAGGGGTTGCCACCCCTCCACTTT.

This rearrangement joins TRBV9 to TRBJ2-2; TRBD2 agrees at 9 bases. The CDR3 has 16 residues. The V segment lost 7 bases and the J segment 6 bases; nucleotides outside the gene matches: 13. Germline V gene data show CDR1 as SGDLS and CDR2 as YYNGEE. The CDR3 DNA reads TGTGCCAGCGGCGCTGGCGGGCGGGGGGGCCCCGGGGAGCTGTTTTTT. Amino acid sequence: CASGAGGRGGPGELFF.

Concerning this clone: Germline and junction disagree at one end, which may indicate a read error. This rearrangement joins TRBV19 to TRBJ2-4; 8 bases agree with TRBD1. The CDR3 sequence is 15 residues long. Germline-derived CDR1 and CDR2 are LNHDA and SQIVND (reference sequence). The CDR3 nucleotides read TGTGCCAGTAGTTCGGCAGGGGGCGCGGAAAACAGTCAGTACTTC. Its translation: CASSSAGGAENSQYF.

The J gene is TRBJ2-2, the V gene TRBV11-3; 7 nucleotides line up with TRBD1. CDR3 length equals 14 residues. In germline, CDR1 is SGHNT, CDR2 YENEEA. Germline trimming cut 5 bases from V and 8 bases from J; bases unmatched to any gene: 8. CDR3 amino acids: CASSQGQSKGELFF. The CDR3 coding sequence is TGTGCCAGCAGCCAGGGACAGTCGAAAGGGGAGCTGTTTTTT.

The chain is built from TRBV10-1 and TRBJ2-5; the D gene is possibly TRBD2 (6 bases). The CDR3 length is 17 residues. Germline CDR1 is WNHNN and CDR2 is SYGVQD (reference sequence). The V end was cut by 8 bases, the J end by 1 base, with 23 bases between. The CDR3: CASWAGTQRAGQETQYF. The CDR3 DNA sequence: TGCGCCAGCTGGGCCGGGACTCAGAGGGCTGGCCAAGAGACCCAGTACTTC.

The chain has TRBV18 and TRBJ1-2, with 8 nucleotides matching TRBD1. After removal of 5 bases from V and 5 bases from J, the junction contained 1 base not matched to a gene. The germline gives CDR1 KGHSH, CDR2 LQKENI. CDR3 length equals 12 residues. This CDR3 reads CASSWDRYGYTF. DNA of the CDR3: TGTGCCAGCTCATGGGACAGGTATGGCTACACCTTC.

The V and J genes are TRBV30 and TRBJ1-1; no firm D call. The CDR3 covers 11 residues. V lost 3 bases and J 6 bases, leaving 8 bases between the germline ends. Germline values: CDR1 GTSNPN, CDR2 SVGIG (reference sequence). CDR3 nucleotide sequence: TGTGCCTGGAGCGGACTGGCTGAAGCTTTCTTT. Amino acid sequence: CAWSGLAEAFF.

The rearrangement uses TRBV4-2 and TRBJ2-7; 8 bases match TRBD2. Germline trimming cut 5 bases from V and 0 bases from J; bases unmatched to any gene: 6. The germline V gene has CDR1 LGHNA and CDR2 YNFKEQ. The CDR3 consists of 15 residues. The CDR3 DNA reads TGTGCCAGCAGCAGTAGCGGGGCTAGCTCCTACGAGCAGTACTTC. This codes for CASSSSGASSYEQYF.